The clone carrying this T cell receptor beta chain was counted at least ten times. Antigen specificity is unknown. V dropped 2 bases and J dropped 0; count of bases not matched to a gene: 10. The CDR3 length is 20 residues. The germline V gene encodes CDR1 SGHDN and CDR2 FVKESK. The data were taken from a study of response to subunit inactivated influenza vaccine. General study results and limits: That few new T cells are recruited by each seasonal influenza vaccination was the authors' suggestion.

TCRdb re-derived calls from the RT-PCR reads in MiXCR, one entry per CDR3 protein. Here the sample spans around 200,000 distinct CDR3 sequences, 7.5% to 10% being singletons. The sequencing here drew on non-naive T cells sorted from PBMCs, taken on the day of vaccination. This clonotype originated in a man over 45 who received an inactivated influenza vaccine. The V call is TRBV14, the J call TRBJ2-1; 13 bases are a match to TRBD2. The CDR3 sequence: CASSQIRLAGGPSSYNEQFF. The CDR3 DNA is TGTGCCAGCAGCCAAATAAGACTAGCGGGAGGCCCGAGCTCCTACAATGAGCAGTTCTTC.